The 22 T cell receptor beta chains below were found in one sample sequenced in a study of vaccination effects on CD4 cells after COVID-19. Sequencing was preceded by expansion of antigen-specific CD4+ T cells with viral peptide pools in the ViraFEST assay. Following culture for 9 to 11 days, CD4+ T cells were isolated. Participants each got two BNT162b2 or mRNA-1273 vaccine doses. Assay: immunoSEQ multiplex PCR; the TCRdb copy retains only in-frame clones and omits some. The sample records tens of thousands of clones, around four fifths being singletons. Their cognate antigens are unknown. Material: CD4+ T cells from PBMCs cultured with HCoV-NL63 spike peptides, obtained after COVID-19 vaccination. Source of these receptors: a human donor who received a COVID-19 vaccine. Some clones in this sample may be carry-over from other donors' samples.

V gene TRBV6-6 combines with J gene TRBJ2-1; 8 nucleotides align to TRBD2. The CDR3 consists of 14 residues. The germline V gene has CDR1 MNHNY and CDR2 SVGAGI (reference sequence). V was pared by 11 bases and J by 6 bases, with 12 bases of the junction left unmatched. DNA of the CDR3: TGTGCCGGGGGGGCCAGCGGGGGAGTCAATGAGCAGTTCTTC. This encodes CAGGASGGVNEQFF.

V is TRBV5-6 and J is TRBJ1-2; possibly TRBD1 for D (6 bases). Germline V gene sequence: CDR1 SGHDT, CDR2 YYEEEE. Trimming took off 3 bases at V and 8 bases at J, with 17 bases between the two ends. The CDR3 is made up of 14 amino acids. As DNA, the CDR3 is TGTGCCAGCAGCTGGCGGGTTACAGGGATGGGCTACACCTTC. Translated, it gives CASSWRVTGMGYTF.

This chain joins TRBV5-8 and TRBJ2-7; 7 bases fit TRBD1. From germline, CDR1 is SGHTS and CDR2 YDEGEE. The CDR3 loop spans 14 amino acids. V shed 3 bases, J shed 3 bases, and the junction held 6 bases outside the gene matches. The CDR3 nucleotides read TGTGCCAGCAGCTGTACAGGGGTCGACTACGAGCAGTACGTC. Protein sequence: CASSCTGVDYEQYV.

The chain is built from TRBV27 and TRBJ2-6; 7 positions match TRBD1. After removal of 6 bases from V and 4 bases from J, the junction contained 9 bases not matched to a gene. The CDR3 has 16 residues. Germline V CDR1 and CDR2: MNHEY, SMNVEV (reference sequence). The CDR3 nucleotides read TGTGCCAGCAGACTACTACAGGGGCCCGGGGCCAACGTCCTGACTTTC. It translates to CASRLLQGPGANVLTF.

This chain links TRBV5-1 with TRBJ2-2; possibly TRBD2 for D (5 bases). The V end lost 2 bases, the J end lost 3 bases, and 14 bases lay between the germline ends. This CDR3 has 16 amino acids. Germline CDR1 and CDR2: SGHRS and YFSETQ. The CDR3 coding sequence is TGCGCCAGCAGCTTTTCCCGGACTCCGGACACCGGGGAGCTGTTTTTT. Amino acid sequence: CASSFSRTPDTGELFF.

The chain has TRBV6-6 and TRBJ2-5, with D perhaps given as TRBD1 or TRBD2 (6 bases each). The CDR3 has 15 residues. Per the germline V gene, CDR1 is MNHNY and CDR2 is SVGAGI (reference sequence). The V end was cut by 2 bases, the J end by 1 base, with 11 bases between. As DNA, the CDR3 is TGTGCCAGCAGTTACGGGGGGCCCCCCCAAGAGACCCAGTACTTC. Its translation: CASSYGGPPQETQYF.

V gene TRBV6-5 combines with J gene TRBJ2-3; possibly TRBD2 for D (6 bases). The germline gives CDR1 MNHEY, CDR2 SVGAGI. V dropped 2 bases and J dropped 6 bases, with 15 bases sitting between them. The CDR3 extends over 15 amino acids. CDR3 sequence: CASSYGGPLKDTQYF. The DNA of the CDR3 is TGTGCCAGCAGTTACGGAGGGCCGCTAAAGGATACGCAGTATTTT.

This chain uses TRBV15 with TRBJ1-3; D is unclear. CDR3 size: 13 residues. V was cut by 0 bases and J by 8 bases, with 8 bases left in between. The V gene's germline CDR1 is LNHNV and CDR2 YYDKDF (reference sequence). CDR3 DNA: TGTGCCACCAGCAGAGAGGCAGAATACACCATATATTTT. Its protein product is CATSREAEYTIYF.

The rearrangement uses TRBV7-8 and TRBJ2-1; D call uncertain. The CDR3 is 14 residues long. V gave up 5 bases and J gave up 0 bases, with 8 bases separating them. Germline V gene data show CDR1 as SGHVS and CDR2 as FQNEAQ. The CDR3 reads CASSTRRSYNEQFF. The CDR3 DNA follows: TGTGCCAGCAGCACCAGACGCTCCTACAATGAGCAGTTCTTC. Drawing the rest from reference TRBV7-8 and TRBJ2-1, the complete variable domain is GAGVSQSPRYKVAKRGQDVALRCDPISGHVSLFWYQQALGQGPEFLTYFQNEAQLDKSGLPSDRFFAERPEGSVSTLKIQRTQQEDSAVYLCASSTRRSYNEQFFGPGTRLTVL.

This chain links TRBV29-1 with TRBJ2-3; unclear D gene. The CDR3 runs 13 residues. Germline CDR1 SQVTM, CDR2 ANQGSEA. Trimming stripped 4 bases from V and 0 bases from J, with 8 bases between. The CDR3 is CSVVPTSTDTQYF. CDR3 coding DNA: TGCAGCGTTGTTCCTACTAGCACAGATACGCAGTATTTT.

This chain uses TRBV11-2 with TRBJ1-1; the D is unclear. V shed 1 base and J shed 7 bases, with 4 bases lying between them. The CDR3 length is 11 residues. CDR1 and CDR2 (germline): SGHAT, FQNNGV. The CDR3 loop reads CASSLVDEAFF. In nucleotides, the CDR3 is TGTGCCAGCAGCTTAGTGGATGAAGCTTTCTTT.

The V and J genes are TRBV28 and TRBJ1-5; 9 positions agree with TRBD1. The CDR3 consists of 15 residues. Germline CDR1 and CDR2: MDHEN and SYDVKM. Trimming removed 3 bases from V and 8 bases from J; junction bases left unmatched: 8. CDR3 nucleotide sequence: TGTGCCAGCAGTTTCCCCCGGGACAGGGCAGAGCCCCAGCATTTT. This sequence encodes CASSFPRDRAEPQHF.

CDR3 nucleotides: TGTGCCAGCAGCTCGAGGGGGGGGAGCAATCAGCCCCAGCATTTT. Protein sequence: CASSSRGGSNQPQHF. The chain recombines TRBV5-6 with TRBJ1-5, with D possibly matching TRBD1 (6 bases). Trimming left V 3 bases short and J 1 base short, with 11 bases between. CDR3 length equals 15 residues. Germline CDR1 and CDR2: SGHDT and YYEEEE.

CDR3 nucleotides: TGTGCCAGTAGTAGAGGACTGAATTATGAGCAGTTCTTC. Amino acid sequence: CASSRGLNYEQFF. This chain uses TRBV19 with TRBJ2-1; D perhaps matches TRBD2 (5 bases). The V gene lost 4 bases and the J gene lost 8 bases, with 12 bases spanning the gap. Germline lookup yields CDR1 LNHDA and CDR2 SQIVND (reference sequence). The length of the CDR3 is 13 residues.

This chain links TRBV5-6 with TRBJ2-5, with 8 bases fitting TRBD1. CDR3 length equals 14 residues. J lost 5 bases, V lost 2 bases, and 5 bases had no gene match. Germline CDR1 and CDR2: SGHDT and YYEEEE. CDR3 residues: CASSFLQGAETQYF. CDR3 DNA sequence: TGTGCCAGCAGCTTCCTTCAGGGGGCTGAGACCCAGTACTTC.

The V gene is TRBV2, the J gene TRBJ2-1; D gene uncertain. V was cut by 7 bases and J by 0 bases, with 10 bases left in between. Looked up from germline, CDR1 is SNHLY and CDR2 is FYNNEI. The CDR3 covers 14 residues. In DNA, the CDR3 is TGTGCCAGCAAGGCGGCCCGCTCCTACAATGAGCAGTTCTTC. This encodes CASKAARSYNEQFF.

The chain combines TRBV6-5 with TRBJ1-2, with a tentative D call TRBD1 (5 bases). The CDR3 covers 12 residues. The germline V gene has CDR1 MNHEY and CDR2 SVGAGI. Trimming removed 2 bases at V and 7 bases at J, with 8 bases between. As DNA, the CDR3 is TGTGCCAGCAGTTACGTCGGGGGTGGCTACACCTTC. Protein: CASSYVGGGYTF.

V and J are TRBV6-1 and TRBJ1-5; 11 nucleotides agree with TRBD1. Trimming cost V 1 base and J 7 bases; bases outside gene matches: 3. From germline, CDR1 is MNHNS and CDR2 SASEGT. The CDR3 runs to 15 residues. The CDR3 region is CASSEVGTGGQPQHF. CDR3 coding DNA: TGTGCCAGCAGTGAAGTGGGGACAGGGGGACAGCCCCAGCATTTT.

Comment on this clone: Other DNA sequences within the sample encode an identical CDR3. The CDR3 DNA sequence: TGCGCCAGCAGCCAAGAGAGAGGGGCCGGCAATCAGCCCCAGCATTTT. Its translation: CASSQERGAGNQPQHF. This sequence joins TRBV4-3 and TRBJ1-5, with D tentatively TRBD1 (5 bases). Between the trimmed V and J ends, which lost 0 bases and 2 bases, there was a span of 11 bases. The germline V gene has CDR1 LGHNA and CDR2 YSLEER. The CDR3 contains 16 residues.

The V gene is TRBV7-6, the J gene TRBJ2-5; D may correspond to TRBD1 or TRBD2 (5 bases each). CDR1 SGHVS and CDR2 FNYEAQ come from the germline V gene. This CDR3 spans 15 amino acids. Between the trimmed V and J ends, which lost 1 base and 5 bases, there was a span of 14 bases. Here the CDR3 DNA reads TGTGCCAGCAGCTTAGGGGACCTACATTGGGAGACCCAGTACTTC. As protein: CASSLGDLHWETQYF.

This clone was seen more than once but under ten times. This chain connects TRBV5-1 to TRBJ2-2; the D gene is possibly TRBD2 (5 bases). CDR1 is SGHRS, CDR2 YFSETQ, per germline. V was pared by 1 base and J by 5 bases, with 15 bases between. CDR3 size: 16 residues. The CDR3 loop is CASSLSVSPGTGELFF. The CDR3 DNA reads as TGCGCCAGCAGCTTGTCCGTTTCCCCGGGAACCGGGGAGCTGTTTTTT.

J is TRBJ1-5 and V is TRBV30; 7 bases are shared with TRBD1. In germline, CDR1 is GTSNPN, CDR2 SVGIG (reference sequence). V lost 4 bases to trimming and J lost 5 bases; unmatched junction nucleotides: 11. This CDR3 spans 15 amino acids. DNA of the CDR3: TGTGCCTGGAATCGGGGACAGTGGAGAGATCAGCCCCAGCATTTT. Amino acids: CAWNRGQWRDQPQHF.